Presented here are 31 T cell receptor beta chains from one specimen sequenced in a study of radiation and T cells in renal cell carcinoma. Documented time point: baseline pretreatment blood. The treatment denotes: 15 Gy SBRT to primary tumor, nephrectomy 4 weeks later. Sequencing used immunoSEQ multiplex PCR; TCRdb keeps in-frame clones, though not all of them. The table has approximately 100,000 clones, 75% to 90% seen once; the top ten hold under 9.5%. Sample: blood, taken from a patient whose treatment included radiotherapy and nephrectomy. The receptor set was obtained from a man aged 50 to 59 with renal cell carcinoma.

This clone was detected once. The rearrangement joins TRBV19 to TRBJ1-5; 12 bases map to TRBD1. The V gene's germline CDR1 is LNHDA and CDR2 SQIVND (reference sequence). Germline trimming cut 4 bases from V and 1 base from J; bases unmatched to any gene: 8. The CDR3 covers 18 residues. CDR3 DNA sequence: TGTGCCAGTAGTAACCCCGGGACAGGGGGCGGCAGCAATCAGCCCCAGCATTTT. As protein: CASSNPGTGGGSNQPQHF.

The chain couples TRBV4-1 to TRBJ2-3, with 14 bases matching TRBD2. The CDR3 length is 17 residues. Germline loops: CDR1 MGHRA, CDR2 YSYEKL. Trimming removed 4 bases from V and 0 bases from J; junction bases left unmatched: 3. The CDR3 region is CASSLRLAGGSTDTQYF. The DNA of the CDR3 is TGCGCCAGCAGCCTAAGACTAGCGGGGGGGAGCACAGATACGCAGTATTTT.

V and J are TRBV5-1 and TRBJ1-1; no definite D call. CDR1 is SGHRS, CDR2 YFSETQ, per germline. V was cut by 1 base and J by 1 base, with 14 bases left in between. This CDR3 is 16 amino acids long. The CDR3 spells CASSLLPGPRNTEAFF. CDR3 nucleotides: TGCGCCAGCAGCTTGCTCCCTGGACCGAGGAACACTGAAGCTTTCTTT.

This chain connects TRBV10-3 to TRBJ2-5; 15 bases map to TRBD2. CDR1 is ENHRY, CDR2 SYGVKD, per germline. This CDR3 comprises 15 residues. Trimming cost V 10 bases and J 4 bases; bases outside gene matches: 7. The CDR3 loop reads CASKTGLAGGETQYF. DNA for the CDR3: TGTGCCAGCAAAACGGGACTAGCGGGAGGAGAGACCCAGTACTTC.

This chain connects TRBV6-5 to TRBJ2-1, with D perhaps being TRBD1 or TRBD2 (5 bases each). The CDR3 loop spans 14 amino acids. The ends were cut back, 6 bases at V and 7 bases at J, with 16 bases in the middle. The germline V gene encodes CDR1 MNHEY and CDR2 SVGAGI. The chain's CDR3 is CASRRTLGPNEQFF. The CDR3, as DNA: TGTGCCAGCAGGCGAACCCTGGGACCTAATGAGCAGTTCTTC.

V and J are TRBV27 and TRBJ2-2, with D perhaps given as TRBD1 or TRBD2 (5 bases each). The germline V gene encodes CDR1 MNHEY and CDR2 SMNVEV (reference sequence). The CDR3 consists of 14 residues. The germline V and J ends were trimmed by 7 bases and 5 bases, with 14 bases remaining between them. CDR3 loop: CASTPSWGTGELFF. DNA of the CDR3: TGTGCCAGCACCCCCAGTTGGGGGACCGGGGAGCTGTTTTTT.

This clone has a handful of counts. V is TRBV2 and J is TRBJ1-1, with a tentative D call TRBD1 (6 bases). The V end was cut by 6 bases, the J end by 7 bases, with 18 bases between. Germline assignment: CDR1 SNHLY and CDR2 FYNNEI. There are 14 residues in the CDR3. The CDR3 DNA follows: TGTGCCAGCAGAGCCGGGACGCCCAGGGGTGAAGCTTTCTTT. Encoded protein: CASRAGTPRGEAFF. Full variable domain (missing parts from reference TRBV2 and TRBJ1-1): EPEVTQTPSHQVTQMGQEVILRCVPISNHLYFYWYRQILGQKVEFLVSFYNNEISEKSEIFDDQFSVERPDGSNFTLKIRSTKLEDSAMYFCASRAGTPRGEAFFGQGTRLTVV.

This chain joins TRBV5-1 and TRBJ2-1; the D gene is possibly TRBD2 (6 bases). CDR1 SGHRS and CDR2 YFSETQ come from the germline V gene. This CDR3 spans 14 amino acids. The ends were cut back, 4 bases at V and 5 bases at J, with 13 bases in the middle. Here the CDR3 reads CASSEGGQDNEQFF. The CDR3 DNA reads TGCGCCAGCAGCGAGGGAGGCCAGGACAATGAGCAGTTCTTC.

V is TRBV5-4 and J is TRBJ1-3; D is possibly TRBD1 (5 bases). This CDR3 is built from 15 residues. CDR1 is SGHNT and CDR2 is YYREEE in the germline V gene (reference sequence). Deletions cut 4 bases from V and 0 bases from J, with 11 bases between. The CDR3 reads CASSTDTNSGNTIYF. The CDR3 DNA sequence: TGTGCCAGCAGCACGGACACCAACTCTGGAAACACCATATATTTT. The full variable domain, in which reference TRBV5-4 and TRBJ1-3 provide the parts outside the CDR3, is ETGVTQSPTHLIKTRGQQVTLRCSSQSGHNTVSWYQQALGQGPQFIFQYYREEENGRGNFPPRFSGLQFPNYSSELNVNALELDDSALYLCASSTDTNSGNTIYFGEGSWLTVV.

This clone was seen a single time. The genes are TRBV27 and TRBJ2-2, with 12 bases fitting TRBD2. The V segment lost 7 bases and the J segment 5 bases; nucleotides outside the gene matches: 2. Looked up from germline, CDR1 is MNHEY and CDR2 is SMNVEV (reference sequence). This CDR3 has 14 amino acids. CDR3 residues: CASTGTSGTGELFF. The CDR3 DNA follows: TGTGCCAGCACCGGGACTAGCGGGACCGGGGAGCTGTTTTTT.

The chain couples TRBV15 to TRBJ2-5, with 8 bases lining up with TRBD2. V was pared by 5 bases and J by 4 bases, with 6 bases of the junction left unmatched. The V gene's germline CDR1 is LNHNV and CDR2 YYDKDF (reference sequence). The CDR3 spans 14 residues. CDR3 sequence (DNA): TGTGCCACCAGCCGGGGGGGGACAACAGAGACCCAGTACTTC. Translation: CATSRGGTTETQYF.

V is TRBV6-6 and J is TRBJ2-7, with D hard to call. Trimming removed 8 bases at V and 2 bases at J, with 10 bases between. CDR1 and CDR2 from the germline V gene are MNHNY and SVGAGI (reference sequence). The CDR3 contains 12 residues. The CDR3 nucleotides are TGTGCCAGCGGCCCGGGCCCCTACGAGCAGTACTTC. Its protein product is CASGPGPYEQYF.

This clone is a singleton in its sample. The chain joins TRBV5-1 to TRBJ2-7, with D possibly TRBD1 on 6 matching bases. Trimming cost V 4 bases and J 3 bases, with 8 bases left between them. The CDR3 is 12 amino acids. CDR1 SGHRS and CDR2 YFSETQ come from the germline V gene. CDR3 loop: CASSPDSYEQYF. The CDR3 DNA is TGCGCCAGCAGCCCGGACAGCTACGAGCAGTACTTC.

V gene TRBV2 combines with J gene TRBJ2-7; D is possibly TRBD2 (6 bases). V was pared by 2 bases and J by 6 bases, with 17 bases between. Germline V gene sequence: CDR1 SNHLY, CDR2 FYNNEI. This CDR3 spans 15 amino acids. In nucleotides, the CDR3 is TGTGCCAGCAGTGAAAAGGTGACTAGACTCCTCGAGCAGTACTTC. This translates into CASSEKVTRLLEQYF.

The V call is TRBV19, the J call TRBJ2-1; possible D gene TRBD1, 5 bases. Deletions cut 6 bases from V and 4 bases from J, with 10 bases between. The CDR3 covers 13 residues. The V gene's germline CDR1 is LNHDA and CDR2 SQIVND (reference sequence). The CDR3 spells CASSWTQYNEQFF. For the CDR3, the DNA is TGTGCCAGTAGCTGGACACAGTACAATGAGCAGTTCTTC.

The genes are TRBV7-3 and TRBJ1-2, with D possibly TRBD1 on 5 matching bases. The CDR3 contains 16 residues. V was pared by 5 bases and J by 4 bases, with 20 bases between. Per germline, CDR1 SGHTA and CDR2 FQGTGA. The CDR3 reads CASSPESPGNGYGYTF. Here the CDR3 DNA reads TGTGCCAGCAGCCCCGAAAGTCCAGGGAACGGCTATGGCTACACCTTC.

The J gene is TRBJ1-4, the V gene TRBV5-1, with D unresolved. Germline V lookup: CDR1 SGHRS, CDR2 YFSETQ. Trimming shortened V by 3 bases and J by 0 bases, and 9 bases separated the two germline ends. This CDR3 is 15 amino acids long. CDR3 DNA sequence: TGCGCCAGCAGCTGGGCCGTCTCAACTAATGAAAAACTGTTTTTT. It specifies CASSWAVSTNEKLFF.

This chain connects TRBV5-1 to TRBJ1-1; 8 positions match TRBD1. V trimming: 4 bases; J trimming: 0 bases; junction bases outside the gene matches: 2. The V gene's germline CDR1 is SGHRS and CDR2 YFSETQ. The CDR3 is 14 amino acids. DNA of the CDR3: TGCGCCAGCAGCCCAGGGGGCCTGAACACTGAAGCTTTCTTT. It codes for CASSPGGLNTEAFF.

The gene calls are TRBV5-5 and TRBJ1-6; D is unclear. V lost 1 base, J lost 7 bases, and 6 bases lay in between. The CDR3 contains 13 residues. The germline V gene encodes CDR1 SGHKS and CDR2 YYEKEE (reference sequence). The CDR3 sequence is CASSLSLNSPLHF. CDR3 in DNA: TGTGCCAGCAGCTTGTCCTTAAATTCACCCCTCCACTTT.

There are a few counts of this clone. J is TRBJ1-4 and V is TRBV5-1; no reliable D call. The CDR3 length is 14 residues. Trimming took 2 bases from V and 6 from J, leaving 11 bases between them. Germline values: CDR1 SGHRS, CDR2 YFSETQ. In DNA, the CDR3 is TGCGCCAGCAGCTTATACGCCCTGGATGAAAAACTGTTTTTT. Residues: CASSLYALDEKLFF.

This clone appeared once. V is TRBV29-1 and J is TRBJ2-1, with D tentatively TRBD1 or TRBD2 (6 bases each). Germline V gives CDR1 SQVTM, CDR2 ANQGSEA. The CDR3 is 12 residues long. Trimming cost V 4 bases and J 8 bases, with 12 bases left between them. This CDR3 is CSVAGGGDEQFF. In DNA, the CDR3 is TGCAGCGTTGCTGGAGGGGGTGATGAGCAGTTCTTC.

This clone came up once. This sequence joins TRBV7-2 and TRBJ1-1, with D perhaps TRBD1 (6 bases). In germline, CDR1 is SGHTA, CDR2 FQGNSA. This CDR3 is built from 15 residues. V was trimmed by 8 bases and J by 4 bases, leaving 20 bases between them. The CDR3 sequence: CASGWGGARGTEAFF. The CDR3 DNA follows: TGTGCCAGCGGCTGGGGGGGGGCGCGGGGCACTGAAGCTTTCTTT.

The chain employs TRBV11-2 and TRBJ2-7; D is perhaps TRBD1 (6 bases). The germline CDR1 and CDR2 sequences are SGHAT and FQNNGV. The CDR3 length is 15 residues. Trimming stripped 5 bases from V and 0 bases from J, with 14 bases between. CDR3 in DNA: TGTGCCAGCAGCGTTGACAGGTCCAGCTCCTACGAGCAGTACTTC. As protein: CASSVDRSSSYEQYF.

The CDR3 DNA follows: TGCGCCAGCAGCCAAGATAAGCGTAACACAGATACGCAGTATTTT. Encoded protein: CASSQDKRNTDTQYF. V is TRBV4-3 and J is TRBJ2-3; unclear D gene. CDR3 length equals 15 residues. Trimming shortened V by 0 bases and J by 2 bases, and 9 bases separated the two germline ends. CDR1 and CDR2 (germline): LGHNA, YSLEER.

This chain uses TRBV9 with TRBJ2-3; 11 nucleotides agree with TRBD2. Germline-derived CDR1 and CDR2 are SGDLS and YYNGEE. With V trimmed by 2 bases and J by 4 bases, 6 bases remained unmatched. This CDR3 contains 16 residues. The CDR3 DNA is TGTGCCAGCAGCGTTCAACTAGCGGGGGAGGCAGATACGCAGTATTTT. It translates to CASSVQLAGEADTQYF.

The genes are TRBV5-1 and TRBJ2-5, with D unresolved. This CDR3 is 13 amino acids long. Germline V gene data show CDR1 as SGHRS and CDR2 as YFSETQ. V lost 4 bases and J lost 3, with 10 bases in between. CDR3 sequence reads: CASSAQNEETQYF. Written as DNA, the CDR3 is TGCGCCAGCAGCGCACAAAACGAAGAGACCCAGTACTTC.

The rearrangement joins TRBV10-1 to TRBJ1-1; D call uncertain. V was pared by 5 bases and J by 3 bases, with 7 bases between. Germline V gene sequence: CDR1 WNHNN, CDR2 SYGVQD (reference sequence). CDR3 size: 12 residues. The CDR3 DNA reads TGCGCCAGCAGTAACGGGGACACTGAAGCTTTCTTT. It specifies CASSNGDTEAFF.

The J gene is TRBJ2-3, the V gene TRBV29-1, with 7 bases matching TRBD1. The germline CDR1 and CDR2 sequences are SQVTM and ANQGSEA. CDR3 length equals 13 residues. V gave up 5 bases and J gave up 4 bases; unmatched junction bases: 6. The CDR3 DNA is TGCAGCGTTCAGAACAGGGGTCCAGATACGCAGTATTTT. Amino acid sequence: CSVQNRGPDTQYF.

The chain uses TRBV9 and TRBJ2-5; 12 nucleotides match TRBD2. With 0 bases clipped from V and 5 bases from J, the junction kept 2 bases outside the gene matches. Germline V gene sequence: CDR1 SGDLS, CDR2 YYNGEE. The length of the CDR3 is 15 residues. In nucleotides, the CDR3 is TGTGCCAGCAGCGTAGGACTAGCGGGAGATGAGACCCAGTACTTC. Protein: CASSVGLAGDETQYF.

V gene TRBV19 combines with J gene TRBJ2-3; 7 bases map to TRBD1. The CDR3 has 16 amino acids. After removal of 4 bases from V and 0 bases from J, the junction contained 7 bases not matched to a gene. Germline V CDR1 and CDR2: LNHDA, SQIVND (reference sequence). CDR3 region: CASSTGPGQSTDTQYF. For the CDR3, the DNA is TGTGCCAGTAGTACCGGACCGGGACAGAGCACAGATACGCAGTATTTT.

As for this clone: One junction end disagrees with the germline gene, perhaps due to a read error. The chain combines TRBV19 with TRBJ1-2; no firm D call. Germline CDR1 is LNHDA and CDR2 is SQIVND (reference sequence). The CDR3 contains 13 residues. CDR3 in amino acids: CASSRPDNFGYTF. DNA for the CDR3: TGTGCCAGTAGTAGACCCGACAACTTTGGCTACACCTTC.